The 14 T cell receptor beta chains below all came from one sample that was sequenced in a study of cytomegalovirus exposure and HLA in healthy donors. PCR used 60 Vbeta primers and 13 Jbeta primers. Profiled with immunoSEQ multiplex PCR; TCRdb holds only in-frame clones, not every one. The sample contains 150,000 to 200,000 clones, under 85% of which appear only once. The material sequenced was PBMCs. Source of these receptors: a woman between 25 and 40 years old in good health and CMV-seronegative.

The genes are TRBV5-4 and TRBJ2-5; a possible D gene is TRBD2 (6 bases). V was clipped by 4 bases and J by 4 bases, with 20 bases between them. The CDR3 loop spans 16 amino acids. Germline V gene sequence: CDR1 SGHNT, CDR2 YYREEE (reference sequence). CDR3 sequence reads: CASSTRTRAGGETQYF. The CDR3 DNA is TGTGCCAGCAGCACCAGAACTAGAGCCGGGGGAGAGACCCAGTACTTC.

The CDR3 protein is CASSPNTGSPDTQYF. Here the CDR3 DNA reads TGTGCCAGCAGCCCGAATACCGGGAGCCCAGATACGCAGTATTTT. The J gene is TRBJ2-3, the V gene TRBV9, with a tentative D call TRBD2 (6 bases). Germline CDR1 and CDR2: SGDLS and YYNGEE. V lost 4 bases to trimming and J lost 4 bases, with 16 bases between them. The CDR3 loop spans 15 amino acids.

This chain connects TRBV7-9 to TRBJ1-2, with 7 bases lining up with TRBD1. The J segment lost 3 bases and the V segment lost 8 bases, leaving 9 bases of the junction unmatched. Germline V gene data show CDR1 as SEHNR and CDR2 as FQNEAQ (reference sequence). CDR3 length: 14 amino acids. CDR3 loop: CASGPPGGYYGYTF. CDR3 bases: TGTGCCAGCGGGCCCCCAGGGGGATACTATGGCTACACCTTC.

V usage is TRBV30 and J usage is TRBJ1-4; 8 nucleotides match TRBD1. This CDR3 has 13 residues. V shed 4 bases, J shed 3 bases, and the junction held 1 base outside the gene matches. The germline V gene encodes CDR1 GTSNPN and CDR2 SVGIG (reference sequence). The CDR3 coding sequence is TGTGCCTGGACAGGGGGCCCTAATGAAAAACTGTTTTTT. It specifies CAWTGGPNEKLFF.

The chain carries TRBV30 and TRBJ2-5, with 12 bases that match TRBD2. The CDR3 has 15 amino acids. Germline lookup yields CDR1 GTSNPN and CDR2 SVGIG (reference sequence). V gave up 3 bases and J gave up 4 bases; unmatched junction bases: 6. CDR3 coding DNA: TGTGCCTGGAGCGAGGGACTAGCGGGTGTAGAGACCCAGTACTTC. Translation: CAWSEGLAGVETQYF. The whole variable domain, filled in from reference TRBV30 and TRBJ2-5, reads SQTIHQWPATLVQPVGSPLSLECTVEGTSNPNLYWYRQAAGRGLQLLFYSVGIGQISSEVPQNLSASRPQDRQFILSSKKLLLSDSGFYLCAWSEGLAGVETQYFGPGTRLLVL.

This rearrangement joins TRBV10-3 to TRBJ1-3, with D tentatively TRBD1 (6 bases). Trimming stripped 2 bases from V and 1 base from J, with 12 bases between. In germline, CDR1 is ENHRY, CDR2 SYGVKD. The CDR3 loop spans 16 amino acids. DNA of the CDR3: TGTGCCATCAGTGAGGCAGGCAGGGGATCTGGAAACACCATATATTTT. Translating gives CAISEAGRGSGNTIYF.

V gene TRBV7-2 combines with J gene TRBJ1-1, with a tentative D call TRBD1 (6 bases). Germline lookup yields CDR1 SGHTA and CDR2 FQGNSA. The CDR3 has 14 residues. Trimming cost V 1 base and J 1 base, with 7 bases left between them. The DNA for the CDR3 is TGTGCCAGCAGCTTAGAGGACAGGAACACTGAAGCTTTCTTT. This encodes CASSLEDRNTEAFF. Full variable domain (rest looked up from reference TRBV7-2 and TRBJ1-1): GAGVSQSPSNKVTEKGKDVELRCDPISGHTALYWYRQSLGQGLEFLIYFQGNSAPDKSGLPSDRFSAERTGGSVSTLTIQRTQQEDSAVYLCASSLEDRNTEAFFGQGTRLTVV.

The rearrangement uses TRBV7-9 and TRBJ1-1; D is possibly TRBD1 (6 bases). This CDR3 has 14 amino acids. The V gene lost 0 bases and the J gene lost 5 bases, with 10 bases spanning the gap. Germline V gene lookup returns CDR1 SEHNR and CDR2 FQNEAQ (reference sequence). The CDR3 loop reads CASSLAGGRTEAFF. CDR3 bases: TGTGCCAGCAGCTTAGCCGGGGGGCGTACTGAAGCTTTCTTT.

The chain has TRBV28 and TRBJ2-1; possible D gene TRBD1, 5 bases. Germline assignment: CDR1 MDHEN and CDR2 SYDVKM. The CDR3 totals 12 residues. Deletions cut 6 bases from V and 12 bases from J, with 15 bases between. In nucleotides, the CDR3 is TGTGCCAGCAGCTACAGGCTACCAGGGCAGTTCTTC. It yields the protein CASSYRLPGQFF.

The V and J genes are TRBV5-4 and TRBJ2-2, with TRBD1 as a possible D gene (6 bases). In germline, CDR1 is SGHNT, CDR2 YYREEE (reference sequence). Trimming removed 5 bases at V and 1 base at J, with 18 bases between. This CDR3 has 17 amino acids. CDR3 sequence (DNA): TGTGCCAGCAGTGCGGGTAGACGGGACAAGAACACCGGGGAGCTGTTTTTT. This translates into CASSAGRRDKNTGELFF.

The rearrangement links TRBV6-6 to TRBJ1-3, with 7 bases that match TRBD1. The CDR3 has 16 residues. The J segment lost 0 bases and the V segment lost 5 bases, leaving 7 bases of the junction unmatched. The germline CDR1 and CDR2 sequences are MNHNY and SVGAGI (reference sequence). Here the CDR3 reads CASSPRQGYSGNTIYF. In DNA form, the CDR3 reads TGTGCCAGCAGTCCACGACAGGGTTACTCTGGAAACACCATATATTTT.

The J gene is TRBJ1-2, the V gene TRBV4-1; 11 bases map to TRBD1. This CDR3 contains 17 residues. CDR1 is MGHRA, CDR2 YSYEKL, per germline. V trimming: 2 bases; J trimming: 2 bases; junction bases outside the gene matches: 7. CDR3: CASSQYPDRGRNYGYTF. CDR3 nucleotide sequence: TGCGCCAGCAGCCAATACCCGGACAGGGGGCGCAACTATGGCTACACCTTC.

CDR3 DNA sequence: TGCGCCAGCAGCCAAGGTCTAGCGGAGGGAAGCACAGATACGCAGTATTTT. Amino acid sequence: CASSQGLAEGSTDTQYF. V gene TRBV4-3 combines with J gene TRBJ2-3, with TRBD2 matching 7 bases. This CDR3 has 17 amino acids. The germline V gene has CDR1 LGHNA and CDR2 YSLEER. Trimming removed 1 base from V and 0 bases from J; junction bases left unmatched: 7.

Notes on this clone: The same CDR3 arises from other DNA sequences in this sample as well. The rearrangement joins TRBV9 to TRBJ1-1, with D hard to call. The CDR3 loop spans 13 amino acids. Deletions cut 0 bases from V and 4 bases from J, with 7 bases between. Germline V gene data show CDR1 as SGDLS and CDR2 as YYNGEE. This CDR3 reads CASSVGGSTEAFF. The CDR3 coding sequence is TGTGCCAGCAGCGTAGGAGGGAGCACTGAAGCTTTCTTT. Filled out from reference TRBV9 and TRBJ1-1, the complete variable domain reads DSGVTQTPKHLITATGQRVTLRCSPRSGDLSVYWYQQSLDQGLQFLIQYYNGEERAKGNILERFSAQQFPDLHSELNLSSLELGDSALYFCASSVGGSTEAFFGQGTRLTVV.